This T cell receptor beta chain appears in the sequencing data of a study of blood T cell repertoires in COVID-19. Study-wide background: The analysed material was cDNA or gDNA that came from T cells, B-cell-depleted T cells, or PBMCs.

This clone was picked up a small number of times. CDR1 is SGHAT, CDR2 FQNNGV, per germline. The ends were cut back, 0 bases at V and 2 bases at J, with 7 bases in the middle. This CDR3 contains 14 residues. The table came from immunoSEQ multiplex PCR; TCRdb's copy has only in-frame clones and leaves some out. The repertoire consists of 200,000 to 250,000 clones, with 65% to 90% occurring once and the leading ten covering roughly 10%. The sequenced sample was peripheral blood. The rearrangement joins TRBV11-2 to TRBJ1-2; D unresolved. The receptor's source is a man between 45 and 60 years old with active or convalescent COVID-19. As DNA, the CDR3 is TGTGCCAGCAGCTTAGATGTCGGGAACTATGGCTACACCTTC. Its translation: CASSLDVGNYGYTF.